What follows are 14 T cell receptor beta chains derived from one specimen sequenced in a study of fetal regulatory T cell absence and autoimmunity. The data were produced by immunoSEQ multiplex PCR, yet TCRdb's version contains in-frame clones alone and is incomplete. The sample holds around 100,000 clones; 60% to 80% are singletons and the top ten take 1.5% to 2.5%. Source material: pancreas tissue. The receptors were gathered from a male donor with IPEX syndrome.

The chain recombines TRBV5-1 with TRBJ2-1; 9 bases align to TRBD2. J lost 2 bases, V lost 0 bases, and 9 bases had no gene match. There are 18 residues in the CDR3. CDR1 is SGHRS and CDR2 is YFSETQ in the germline V gene. The CDR3 DNA reads as TGCGCCAGCAGCTTGGCAGGGTTTCTAGCGGGGCCCTACAATGAGCAGTTCTTC. It codes for CASSLAGFLAGPYNEQFF.

As to this clone: Other DNA sequences in this sample translate to the same CDR3. The chain has TRBV7-9 and TRBJ2-7; the match to TRBD1 covers 7 bases. This CDR3 spans 11 amino acids. CDR1 SEHNR and CDR2 FQNEAQ come from the germline V gene (reference sequence). J lost 6 bases, V lost 4 bases, and 0 bases had no gene match. CDR3 sequence: CASSSGGEQYF. Written as DNA, the CDR3 is TGTGCCAGCAGCTCAGGGGGCGAGCAGTACTTC.

The genes are TRBV5-1 and TRBJ2-2; D unclear. Trimming took 7 bases from V and 3 from J, leaving 7 bases between them. CDR3 length: 12 residues. CDR1 and CDR2 (germline): SGHRS, YFSETQ. CDR3 residues: CASGVYTGELFF. The CDR3 DNA is TGCGCCAGCGGGGTGTACACCGGGGAGCTGTTTTTT. The full variable domain, in which reference TRBV5-1 and TRBJ2-2 provide the parts outside the CDR3, is KAGVTQTPRYLIKTRGQQVTLSCSPISGHRSVSWYQQTPGQGLQFLFEYFSETQRNKGNFPGRFSGRQFSNSRSEMNVSTLELGDSALYLCASGVYTGELFFGEGSRLTVL.

V usage is TRBV29-1 and J usage is TRBJ2-1; no clear D gene. This CDR3 region has 13 residues. Germline V lookup: CDR1 SQVTM, CDR2 ANQGSEA. V dropped 6 bases and J dropped 10 bases, with 19 bases sitting between them. CDR3 in amino acids: CSVAPRALQEQFF. Written as DNA, the CDR3 is TGCAGCGTAGCGCCAAGGGCTTTACAGGAGCAGTTCTTC.

V is TRBV5-4 and J is TRBJ2-2; D ambiguous. V gave up 0 bases and J gave up 7 bases, with 4 bases separating them. There are 12 residues in the CDR3. Germline V lookup: CDR1 SGHNT, CDR2 YYREEE (reference sequence). CDR3 sequence reads: CASSLGGGELFF. CDR3 nucleotide sequence: TGTGCCAGCAGCTTGGGGGGCGGGGAGCTGTTTTTT.

The chain employs TRBV11-1 and TRBJ2-7; TRBD2 agrees at 11 bases. The CDR3 is 16 amino acids. CDR1 is SGHAT and CDR2 is FQDESV in the germline V gene (reference sequence). V trimming: 1 base; J trimming: 5 bases; junction bases outside the gene matches: 7. The CDR3 is CASSLGLAGGIHEQYF. The CDR3 nucleotides read TGTGCCAGCAGCTTAGGGCTAGCGGGAGGCATCCACGAGCAGTACTTC.

The CDR3 sequence: CASSGQGANYGYTF. CDR3 DNA sequence: TGTGCCAGCAGCGGACAGGGGGCTAACTATGGCTACACCTTC. The chain links TRBV9 to TRBJ1-2; 9 nucleotides align to TRBD1. The CDR3 covers 14 residues. The germline gives CDR1 SGDLS, CDR2 YYNGEE. V lost 3 bases, J lost 0 bases, and 0 bases stayed unmatched.

The chain combines TRBV6-6 with TRBJ2-7; D remains ambiguous. The CDR3 loop spans 12 amino acids. V was shortened by 2 bases and J by 5 bases, with 7 bases between the two germline ends. Germline lookup yields CDR1 MNHNY and CDR2 SVGAGI (reference sequence). DNA for the CDR3: TGTGCCAGCAGTTACGGGGTCCACGAGCAGTACTTC. This sequence encodes CASSYGVHEQYF.

This clone was found a few times. The rearrangement uses TRBV29-1 and TRBJ2-3; 9 positions agree with TRBD2. The CDR3 length is 15 residues. The V gene end was trimmed by 2 bases and the J gene end by 6 bases; junction bases not matched to a gene: 9. The germline V gene encodes CDR1 SQVTM and CDR2 ANQGSEA. CDR3 region: CSVEHSGGSGDTQYF. For the CDR3, the DNA is TGCAGCGTTGAACACAGCGGGGGGTCCGGGGATACGCAGTATTTT.

This chain connects TRBV1 to TRBJ2-3; the table's D call of TRBD2 was not tested on the DNA. TRBV1 is shown as a pseudogene. There are 14 residues in the CDR3. The CDR3 region has the DNA TGCACCAGCAGCCAAGACGGTCTAGCGGTAAGGGGGTATTTT. Residues: CTSSQDGLAVRGYF.

The chain combines TRBV5-1 with TRBJ2-1; tentative D call: TRBD2 (6 bases). Germline loops: CDR1 SGHRS, CDR2 YFSETQ. The length of the CDR3 is 16 residues. V was shortened by 1 base and J by 0 bases, with 11 bases between the two germline ends. The chain's CDR3 is CASSLSSGRSYNEQFF. The CDR3 DNA reads as TGCGCCAGCAGCTTGAGTAGCGGCCGCTCCTACAATGAGCAGTTCTTC.

V gene TRBV6-5 combines with J gene TRBJ1-3; D call uncertain. Germline V gives CDR1 MNHEY, CDR2 SVGAGI. Trimming took 1 base from V and 4 from J, leaving 11 bases between them. The CDR3 length is 15 residues. In DNA form, the CDR3 reads TGTGCCAGCAGTTACTTCTCGGGAGTGGGAAACACCATATATTTT. Translating gives CASSYFSGVGNTIYF.

The chain couples TRBV12-5 to TRBJ2-2, with 7 bases fitting TRBD1. Germline values: CDR1 LGHNT, CDR2 FRNRAP. There are 12 residues in the CDR3. V gave up 7 bases and J gave up 7 bases; unmatched junction bases: 3. This chain's CDR3 is CASDPGGGELFF. CDR3 in DNA: TGTGCTAGTGACCCAGGGGGCGGGGAGCTGTTTTTT.

In DNA form, the CDR3 reads TGTGCCAGCAGCTTCGGCCCCGGTCAATTCACCGGGGAGCTGTTTTTT. Its protein is CASSFGPGQFTGELFF. The genes are TRBV7-9 and TRBJ2-2; D remains unclear. CDR3 size: 16 residues. Germline loops: CDR1 SEHNR, CDR2 FQNEAQ (reference sequence). The ends were cut back, 3 bases at V and 4 bases at J, with 15 bases in the middle.